What follows are 32 T cell receptor beta chains derived from one specimen sequenced in a study of tumor and adjacent non-tumor tissue in lung cancer. A modified ARM-PCR protocol with three rounds of nested PCR amplified TCRbeta. From the multiplex PCR reads, TCRdb called clonotypes with MiXCR, one entry per CDR3 protein. This table holds around 99,000 distinct CDR3 sequences, 50% to 70% found once. No cell sorting was done before RNA was extracted from the tissue. This non-tumor lung sample came from over 3 cm beyond the tumor edge. The sample was distant non-tumor lung tissue. The receptors were gathered from a man aged 55 to 70 with non-small cell lung cancer.

The chain links TRBV4-2 to TRBJ2-5, with TRBD1 matching over 9 bases. The V gene end was trimmed by 1 base and the J gene end by 5 bases; junction bases not matched to a gene: 5. The CDR3 extends over 15 amino acids. The germline V gene encodes CDR1 LGHNA and CDR2 YNFKEQ. The CDR3 DNA reads TGTGCCAGCAGCCAAGGAGGACAGGGGAGCGAGACCCAGTACTTC. Protein: CASSQGGQGSETQYF.

Worth noting for this clonotype: This CDR3 fails to terminate in the conserved phenylalanine or tryptophan, so it likely reflects a read error. The CDR3 DNA is TGCAGCGTTGAAGGGTTAGCCAAAAGCATTCAGTACCTC. It encodes CSVEGLAKSIQYL. The chain carries TRBV29-1 and TRBJ2-4; D uncertain. The CDR3 is made up of 13 amino acids. The germline V gene encodes CDR1 SQVTM and CDR2 ANQGSEA.

A remark on this clonotype: Sequence at one end of the junction differs from germline and may be a read error. The V gene is TRBV5-5, the J gene TRBJ2-7, with TRBD1 matching 7 bases. The CDR3 is made up of 16 amino acids. Per the germline V gene, CDR1 is SGHKS and CDR2 is YYEKEE (reference sequence). CDR3 sequence (DNA): TGTGCCAGCAGTTTGGACGAGACAGGGCCCTCCTACGAGCAGTACTTC. It codes for CASSLDETGPSYEQYF.

Of note for this clonotype: One end of the junction fails to match germline, which may point to a read error. V is TRBV5-6 and J is TRBJ2-1, with 10 positions matching TRBD2. The CDR3 spans 16 residues. Looked up from germline, CDR1 is SGHDT and CDR2 is YYEEEE. The CDR3 loop reads CDSSLTSGASYNEQFF. As DNA, the CDR3 is TGTGACAGCAGCCTTACTAGCGGGGCTTCCTACAATGAGCAGTTCTTC.

V gene TRBV6-6 combines with J gene TRBJ1-5; no reliable D call. CDR1 is MNHNY, CDR2 SVGAGI, per germline (reference sequence). Trimming cost V 5 bases and J 11 bases, with 19 bases left between them. The CDR3 sequence is 14 residues long. The CDR3 loop reads CASSRGSGDKSQHF. The CDR3 DNA reads TGTGCCAGCAGTCGGGGTAGCGGGGATAAGTCCCAGCATTTT.

The table lists this clonotype with many counts. V is TRBV6-1 and J is TRBJ2-7; 12 nucleotides line up with TRBD1. The CDR3 has 16 amino acids. The V and J ends lost 3 bases and 6 bases, in that order; junction bases with no gene match: 9. Germline V lookup: CDR1 MNHNS, CDR2 SASEGT. CDR3 in amino acids: CASSELPGQGAGEQYF. For the CDR3, the DNA is TGTGCCAGCAGTGAGCTCCCGGGACAGGGGGCTGGCGAGCAGTACTTC.

The rearrangement joins TRBV20-1 to TRBJ2-1; 8 bases align to TRBD2. CDR1 is DFQATT and CDR2 is SNEGSKA in the germline V gene (reference sequence). The CDR3 runs to 13 residues. CDR3 DNA: TGCAGCGGAAGGAGACTAGCGAAAAATGAGCAGTTCTTC. Encoded protein: CSGRRLAKNEQFF.

About this clonotype: An end of the junction differs from the germline gene, which may be a read error. CDR3 sequence: CAISDRPPEQGANEQFF. CDR3 coding DNA: TGTGCCATCAGTGATAGACCCCCGGAACAGGGGGCTAATGAGCAGTTTTTC. The V and J genes are TRBV10-3 and TRBJ2-1; 9 nucleotides match TRBD1. Germline values: CDR1 ENHRY, CDR2 SYGVKD. The CDR3 has 17 residues.

This clonotype was picked up many times. V and J are TRBV6-5 and TRBJ2-2; D is unresolved. This CDR3 has 15 residues. V was cut by 7 bases and J by 6 bases, with 18 bases left in between. Germline CDR1 MNHEY, CDR2 SVGAGI. The DNA of the CDR3 is TGTGCCAGCAACTCTTTGAAGGGTAGCCCCGGGGAGCTGTTTTTT. This encodes CASNSLKGSPGELFF.

A remark on this clonotype: At one boundary the junction diverges from the germline segment, which might be a read error. The genes are TRBV29-1 and TRBJ2-1; TRBD2 might be the D (5 bases). The CDR3 contains 13 residues. The germline V gene encodes CDR1 SQVTM and CDR2 ANQGSEA. In DNA, the CDR3 is TGCAGCGTGAGGGAAGGCCAATACAATGAGCAGTCCTTC. It specifies CSVREGQYNEQSF.

The chain recombines TRBV6-2 or TRBV6-3 with TRBJ1-5, with 7 bases identical to TRBD1. The J call could be wrong; TRBJ2-3 is a better fit for the DNA end. The CDR3 loop spans 14 amino acids. The germline gives CDR1 MNHEY, CDR2 SVGEGT. CDR3: CASSYSGGVQPQYF. CDR3 sequence (DNA): TGTGCCAGCAGTTATTCAGGGGGTGTTCAACCCCAGTATTTT.

With regard to this clonotype: A read error is likely, as this CDR3 ends without the conserved phenylalanine or tryptophan. The chain recombines TRBV6-1 with TRBJ2-1; 10 bases line up with TRBD1. CDR3 length: 14 residues. CDR1 MNHNS and CDR2 SASEGT come from the germline V gene. CDR3 sequence: CASTEGDRGHEQFL. In nucleotides, the CDR3 is TGTGCCAGCACTGAAGGGGACAGGGGACATGAGCAGTTCTTA.

In regard to this clonotype: Without the conserved terminal phenylalanine or tryptophan, this CDR3 likely stems from a read error. The rearrangement uses TRBV11-1 and TRBJ2-1; D possibly corresponds to TRBD1 (6 bases). The V gene lost 6 bases and the J gene lost 5 bases, with 23 bases spanning the gap. The length of the CDR3 is 17 residues. Germline V gene sequence: CDR1 SGHAT, CDR2 FQDESV (reference sequence). This chain's CDR3 is CASSSYSGRGKNNEQFL. In nucleotides, the CDR3 is TGTGCCAGCAGTTCTTACAGCGGCAGGGGTAAGAACAATGAGCAGTTCTTA.

As regards this clonotype: The final CDR3 position lacks the conserved phenylalanine or tryptophan, pointing to a likely read error. The chain couples TRBV4-1 to TRBJ2-1; D is ambiguous. This CDR3 has 16 amino acids. Per germline, CDR1 MGHRA and CDR2 YSYEKL. CDR3 sequence (DNA): TGCGTCAGCAGCCAAGTTGAAGGGCGAAGGGACAATGAGCAGTTCTTG. Its translation: CVSSQVEGRRDNEQFL.

In the case of this clonotype: The CDR3 does not end in the conserved phenylalanine or tryptophan, so this is likely a read error. The chain employs TRBV11-2 and TRBJ1-2, with unresolved D. The CDR3 is 13 residues long. From germline, CDR1 is SGHAT and CDR2 FQNNGV. Here the CDR3 reads CTSSLARLDDYTS. The DNA of the CDR3 is TGTACCAGCAGCTTAGCCAGGTTGGATGACTACACCTCC.

About this clonotype: The missing conserved phenylalanine or tryptophan at the end of this CDR3 makes a read error likely. The rearrangement links TRBV10-2 to TRBJ1-5; 8 bases line up with TRBD1. There are 13 residues in the CDR3. Germline values: CDR1 WSHSY, CDR2 SAAADI. CDR3 loop: CTSSGTGNQPQHL. For the CDR3, the DNA is TGCACCAGCAGTGGGACAGGAAATCAGCCCCAGCATTTA.

In this sample, this clonotype turned up many times. The gene calls are TRBV5-4 and TRBJ1-4, with 9 bases aligning to TRBD1. There are 14 residues in the CDR3. CDR1 is SGHNT, CDR2 YYREEE, per germline (reference sequence). V lost 4 bases, J lost 7 bases, and 5 bases stayed unmatched. The CDR3 here is CASSRDRAGEKLFF. In DNA form, the CDR3 reads TGTGCCAGCAGCCGGGACAGGGCTGGTGAAAAACTGTTTTTT. Full variable domain (missing parts from reference TRBV5-4 and TRBJ1-4): ETGVTQSPTHLIKTRGQQVTLRCSSQSGHNTVSWYQQALGQGPQFIFQYYREEENGRGNFPPRFSGLQFPNYSSELNVNALELDDSALYLCASSRDRAGEKLFFGSGTQLSVL.

This clonotype was counted ten times or more. The chain links TRBV12-3 or TRBV12-4 to TRBJ2-1; D unclear. The CDR3 is made up of 12 amino acids. The V end was cut by 3 bases, the J end by 8 bases, with 8 bases between. The CDR3 is CASSFRIHEQFF. The CDR3 DNA reads as TGTGCCAGCAGTTTCCGCATCCATGAGCAGTTCTTC.

Note on this clonotype: A read error is possible here, since a much larger clone lies one base away. The CDR3 DNA sequence: TGCGCCAGCAGCCAAGCCCGACTAGCGGGGCGAATAGTTGATGAGCAGTTCTTC. Amino acid sequence: CASSQARLAGRIVDEQFF. The chain carries TRBV4-1 and TRBJ2-1, with 11 bases matching TRBD2. This CDR3 is built from 18 residues. V shed 1 base, J shed 8 bases, and the junction held 13 bases outside the gene matches. Germline V CDR1 and CDR2: MGHRA, YSYEKL.

This clonotype was seen more than once but under ten times. No conserved phenylalanine or tryptophan ends this CDR3, so it is likely a read error. The V gene is TRBV11-2, the J gene TRBJ2-5, with TRBD2 matching over 10 bases. Germline V lookup: CDR1 SGHAT, CDR2 FQNNGV. V gave up 5 bases and J gave up 9 bases; unmatched junction bases: 15. The CDR3 is 16 residues long. DNA of the CDR3: TGTGCCAGCAGCCCCCGTACTAGCGGGGTTGGGGAGGCCCAGTACCTC. Its translation is CASSPRTSGVGEAQYL.

As regards this clonotype: The CDR3 ends on some other residue instead of the conserved phenylalanine or tryptophan, so this is likely a read error. V and J are TRBV12-3 or TRBV12-4 and TRBJ2-1; possibly TRBD2 for D (7 bases). This CDR3 contains 16 residues. The V end lost 4 bases, the J end lost 2 bases, and 15 bases lay between the germline ends. The CDR3 nucleotides read TGTGCCAGCAGTTCTGAGGGGGGGCCGACCTACAATGAGCAGTTCTCC. This encodes CASSSEGGPTYNEQFS.

This clonotype was observed a handful of times. One end of the junction is discordant with germline, which a read error may explain. The rearrangement links TRBV6-5 to TRBJ2-5, with D perhaps assigned TRBD1 or TRBD2 (5 bases each). This CDR3 region has 15 residues. Germline V lookup: CDR1 MNHEY, CDR2 SVGAGI. CDR3 protein: CANSSPRGAQETRYF. The CDR3 DNA reads TGTGCCAACAGTAGCCCACGAGGGGCTCAAGAGACCCGGTACTTC.

Only a few counts were recorded for this clonotype. This rearrangement joins TRBV6-5 to TRBJ1-2, with D tentatively TRBD1 (6 bases). The CDR3 is 19 residues long. Germline CDR1 is MNHEY and CDR2 is SVGAGI. V was clipped by 6 bases and J by 4 bases, with 30 bases between them. The CDR3 here is CASRTGVLGEQRQLYGYTF. CDR3 coding DNA: TGTGCCAGCAGGACAGGTGTCTTGGGGGAGCAGCGGCAGCTCTATGGCTACACCTTC.

This chain joins TRBV6-6 and TRBJ1-1; 8 bases are a match to TRBD1. The V gene's germline CDR1 is MNHNY and CDR2 SVGAGI (reference sequence). The CDR3 consists of 16 residues. The trim removed 10 bases at V and 0 bases at J, leaving 13 bases unmatched. CDR3 coding DNA: TGTGCCAACGGTAGACCGGGACAGGCCATGAACACTGAAGCTTTCTTT. Its translation is CANGRPGQAMNTEAFF.

At least ten counts were recorded for this clonotype. The CDR3: CASRQGMNTEAFF. As DNA, the CDR3 is TGCGCCAGCAGACAAGGGATGAACACTGAAGCTTTCTTT. The V gene is TRBV10-2, the J gene TRBJ1-1; D is undetermined. Trimming shortened V by 6 bases and J by 0 bases, and 8 bases separated the two germline ends. The CDR3 runs 13 residues. CDR1 is WSHSY and CDR2 is SAAADI in the germline V gene.

This clonotype came up a few times. The rearrangement links TRBV6-2 or TRBV6-3 to TRBJ1-2; D perhaps matches TRBD1 (5 bases). CDR3 length: 15 residues. Trimming removed 5 bases at V and 6 bases at J, with 19 bases between. The germline gives CDR1 MNHEY, CDR2 SVGEGT. The CDR3 loop reads CASSDTGHSEDGYTF. DNA of the CDR3: TGTGCCAGCAGTGACACCGGACATTCAGAGGATGGCTACACCTTC.

The chain has TRBV12-3 or TRBV12-4 and TRBJ2-3; TRBD2 is a possible D gene (5 bases). Trimming stripped 9 bases from V and 0 bases from J, with 16 bases between. This CDR3 contains 15 residues. CDR3 amino acids: CASREISDSTDTQYF. The DNA for the CDR3 is TGTGCCAGTAGGGAGATTAGCGATAGCACAGATACGCAGTATTTT.

A remark on this clonotype: A much larger clone is a single base away; this may be a read error. The rearrangement links TRBV6-6 to TRBJ2-5, with D possibly matching TRBD1 (6 bases). CDR1 MNHNY and CDR2 SVGAGI come from the germline V gene (reference sequence). The CDR3 length is 19 residues. V lost 0 bases, J lost 1 base, and 21 bases lay in between. The CDR3 coding sequence is TGTGCCAGCAGTTACTCGTGGGTGCTCGGGACATGGGTCCAAGAGACCCAGTACTTC. Amino acid sequence: CASSYSWVLGTWVQETQYF.

About this clonotype: At one end, the junction sequence differs from germline, possibly due to a read error. This chain uses TRBV4-1 with TRBJ2-5, with a possible D match to TRBD1 (6 bases). The germline V gene encodes CDR1 MGHRA and CDR2 YSYEKL. There are 16 residues in the CDR3. The CDR3 bases are TGCGACAGCAGCCGAAACCCGGGACACCTCCAAGAGACCCAGTACTTC. Protein: CDSSRNPGHLQETQYF.

As to this clonotype: A clone one base away is much larger, so this may be a read error. The chain recombines TRBV14 with TRBJ2-2; the D gene is possibly TRBD1 (6 bases). The CDR3 is 13 amino acids. The V end was cut by 2 bases, the J end by 6 bases, with 7 bases between. Germline-derived CDR1 and CDR2 are SGHDN and FVKESK. The chain's CDR3 is CASSQYRAGELFF. The CDR3 region has the DNA TGTGCCAGCAGCCAATACAGGGCCGGGGAGCTGTTTTTT.

This clonotype was counted between two and nine times. CDR3 sequence (DNA): TGTGCCAGCAGCATAGACAGGAGTGCAGATACGCAGTATTTT. Protein: CASSIDRSADTQYF. The chain joins TRBV5-4 to TRBJ2-3; D may be TRBD1 (6 bases). CDR1 is SGHNT and CDR2 is YYREEE in the germline V gene (reference sequence). The CDR3 covers 14 residues. V was pared by 4 bases and J by 4 bases, with 13 bases between. The whole variable domain, filled in from reference TRBV5-4 and TRBJ2-3, reads ETGVTQSPTHLIKTRGQQVTLRCSSQSGHNTVSWYQQALGQGPQFIFQYYREEENGRGNFPPRFSGLQFPNYSSELNVNALELDDSALYLCASSIDRSADTQYFGPGTRLTVL.

The sample holds many counts of this clonotype. CDR3 residues: CSVRTGGVTDTQYF. The DNA of the CDR3 is TGCAGCGTACGGACAGGGGGTGTCACAGATACGCAGTATTTT. V is TRBV29-1 and J is TRBJ2-3; TRBD1 matches at 10 bases. The CDR3 loop spans 14 amino acids. The J segment lost 2 bases and the V segment lost 6 bases, leaving 5 bases of the junction unmatched. The germline V gene has CDR1 SQVTM and CDR2 ANQGSEA.